The entry below gives a single T cell receptor beta chain sequence along with its context. This specimen belongs to a study of shared clonotypes between healthy human individuals. The CDR3 extends over 15 amino acids. J was trimmed by 1 base and V by 3 bases; bases with no gene match: 5. Germline assignment: CDR1 SGHRS and CDR2 YFSETQ. Each subset's genomic DNA was shared equally among a number of immunoSEQ plates. The assay was immunoSEQ multiplex PCR, and TCRdb's table has in-frame clones only and misses some. The table lists 1 million to 1.2 million clones, approximately 75% of them singletons. V gene TRBV5-1 combines with J gene TRBJ1-1; 8 nucleotides agree with TRBD1. The sequenced sample was memory CD4+ T cells from PBMCs. The sample's subset: CD45RA-negative fraction. This TCR derives from a man in his late teens or twenties in good health. Some clones in this sample may be carry-over from other donors' samples. Here the CDR3 reads CASSWAGTGNTEAFF. Written as DNA, the CDR3 is TGCGCCAGCAGCTGGGCCGGGACAGGGAACACTGAAGCTTTCTTT.